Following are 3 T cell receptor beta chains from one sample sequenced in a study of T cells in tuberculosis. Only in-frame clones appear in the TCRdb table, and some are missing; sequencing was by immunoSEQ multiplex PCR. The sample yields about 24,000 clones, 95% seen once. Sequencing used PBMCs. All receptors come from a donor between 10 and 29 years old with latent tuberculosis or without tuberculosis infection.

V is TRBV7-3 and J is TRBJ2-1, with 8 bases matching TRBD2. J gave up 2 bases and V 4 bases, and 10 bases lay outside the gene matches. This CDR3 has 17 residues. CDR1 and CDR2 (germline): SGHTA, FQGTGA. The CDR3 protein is CASSYVAGRMAYNEQFF. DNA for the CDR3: TGTGCCAGCAGCTACGTAGCGGGGCGTATGGCCTACAATGAGCAGTTCTTC.

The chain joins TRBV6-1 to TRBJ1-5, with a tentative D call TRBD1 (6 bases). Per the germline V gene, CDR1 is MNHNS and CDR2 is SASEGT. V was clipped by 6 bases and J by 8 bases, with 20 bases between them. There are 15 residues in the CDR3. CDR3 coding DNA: TGTGCCAGCAGCACCAACTTCCGACAGGCCGAGCCCCAGCATTTT. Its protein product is CASSTNFRQAEPQHF.

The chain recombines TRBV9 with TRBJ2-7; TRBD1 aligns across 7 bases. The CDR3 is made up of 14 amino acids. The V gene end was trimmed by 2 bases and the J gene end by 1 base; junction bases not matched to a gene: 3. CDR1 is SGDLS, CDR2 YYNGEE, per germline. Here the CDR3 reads CASSVTGQSYEQYF. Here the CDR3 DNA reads TGTGCCAGCAGCGTGACGGGACAGTCCTACGAGCAGTACTTC. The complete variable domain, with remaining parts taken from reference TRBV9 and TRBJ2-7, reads DSGVTQTPKHLITATGQRVTLRCSPRSGDLSVYWYQQSLDQGLQFLIQYYNGEERAKGNILERFSAQQFPDLHSELNLSSLELGDSALYFCASSVTGQSYEQYFGPGTRLTVT.